This T cell receptor beta chain was identified during a study of T cell changes during pregnancy in multiple sclerosis. CDR1 and CDR2 from the germline V gene are SGDLS and YYNGEE. There are 16 residues in the CDR3. V dropped 2 bases and J dropped 0 bases, with 15 bases sitting between them. Assay used: immunoSEQ multiplex PCR; TCRdb lists only in-frame clones, some missing. The sample yields about 80,000 clones, roughly 94% seen once. The source was peripheral blood, collected before pregnancy. This clonotype originated in a female donor with multiple sclerosis, enrolled in a pregnancy study. The J gene is TRBJ2-7, the V gene TRBV9, with D perhaps matching TRBD1 (5 bases). The CDR3 sequence: CASSVGPRAPSYEQYF. The CDR3 region has the DNA TGTGCCAGCAGCGTGGGGCCAAGGGCCCCCTCCTACGAGCAGTACTTC.